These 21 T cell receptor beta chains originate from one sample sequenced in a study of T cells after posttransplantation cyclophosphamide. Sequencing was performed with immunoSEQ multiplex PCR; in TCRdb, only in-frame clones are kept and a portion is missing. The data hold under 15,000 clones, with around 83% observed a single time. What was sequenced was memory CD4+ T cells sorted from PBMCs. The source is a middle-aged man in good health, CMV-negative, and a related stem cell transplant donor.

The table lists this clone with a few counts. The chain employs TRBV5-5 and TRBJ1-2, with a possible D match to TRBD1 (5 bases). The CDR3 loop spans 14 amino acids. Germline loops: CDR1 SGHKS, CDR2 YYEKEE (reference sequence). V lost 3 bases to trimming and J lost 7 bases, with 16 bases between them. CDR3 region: CASSYVQGTSGYTF. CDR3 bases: TGTGCCAGCAGCTACGTGCAGGGAACCAGTGGCTACACCTTC.

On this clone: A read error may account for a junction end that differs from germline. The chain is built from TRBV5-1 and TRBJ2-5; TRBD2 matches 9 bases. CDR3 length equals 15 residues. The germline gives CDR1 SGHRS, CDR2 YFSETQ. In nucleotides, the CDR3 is TGCGCCAGCAGCCCCTCTGCGGGAGGGACAGAGAGCCAGTACTTC. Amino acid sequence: CASSPSAGGTESQYF.

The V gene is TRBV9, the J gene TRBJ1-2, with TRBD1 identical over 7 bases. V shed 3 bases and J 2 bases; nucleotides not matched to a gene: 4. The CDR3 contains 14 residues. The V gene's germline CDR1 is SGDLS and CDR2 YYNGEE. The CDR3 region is CASSAPGQNYGYTF. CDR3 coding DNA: TGTGCCAGCAGCGCCCCGGGACAGAACTATGGCTACACCTTC.

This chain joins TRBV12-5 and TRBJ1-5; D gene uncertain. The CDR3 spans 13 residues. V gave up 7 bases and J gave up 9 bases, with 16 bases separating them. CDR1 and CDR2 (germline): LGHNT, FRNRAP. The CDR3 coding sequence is TGTGCTAGTGAGAAAGGAGGCGTTCGGCCCCAGCATTTT. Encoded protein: CASEKGGVRPQHF.

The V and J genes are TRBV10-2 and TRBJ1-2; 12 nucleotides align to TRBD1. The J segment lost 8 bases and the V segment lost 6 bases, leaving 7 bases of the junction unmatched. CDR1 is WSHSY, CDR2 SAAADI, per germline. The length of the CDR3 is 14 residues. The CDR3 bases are TGCGCCAGCAGCGCGGGGACAGGGGGCCGGGGCTACACCTTC. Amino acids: CASSAGTGGRGYTF.

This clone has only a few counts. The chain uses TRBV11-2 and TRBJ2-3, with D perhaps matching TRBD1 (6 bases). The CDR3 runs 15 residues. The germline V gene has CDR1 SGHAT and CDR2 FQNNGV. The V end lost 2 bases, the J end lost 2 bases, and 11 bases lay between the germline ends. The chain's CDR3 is CASSLSGANTDTQYF. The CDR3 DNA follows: TGTGCCAGCAGCTTATCAGGGGCCAACACAGATACGCAGTATTTT. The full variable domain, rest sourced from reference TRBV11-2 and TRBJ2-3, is EAGVAQSPRYKIIEKRQSVAFWCNPISGHATLYWYQQILGQGPKLLIQFQNNGVVDDSQLPKDRFSAERLKGVDSTLKIQPAKLEDSAVYLCASSLSGANTDTQYFGPGTRLTVL.

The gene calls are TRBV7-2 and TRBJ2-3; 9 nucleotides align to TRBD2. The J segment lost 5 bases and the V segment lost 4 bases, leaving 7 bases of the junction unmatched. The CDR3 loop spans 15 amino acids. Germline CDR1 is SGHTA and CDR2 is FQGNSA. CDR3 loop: CASSSSSGKGDTQYF. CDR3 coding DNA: TGTGCCAGCAGCTCCTCTAGCGGGAAAGGAGATACGCAGTATTTT.

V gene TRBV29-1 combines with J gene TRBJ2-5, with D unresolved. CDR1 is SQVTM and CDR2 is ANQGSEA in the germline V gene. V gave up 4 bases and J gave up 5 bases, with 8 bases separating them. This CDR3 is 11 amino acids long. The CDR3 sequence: CSVGHAETQYF. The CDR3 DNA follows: TGCAGCGTTGGACACGCGGAGACCCAGTACTTC. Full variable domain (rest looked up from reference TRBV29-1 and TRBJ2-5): SAVISQKPSRDICQRGTSLTIQCQVDSQVTMMFWYRQQPGQSLTLIATANQGSEATYESGFVIDKFPISRPNLTFSTLTVSNMSPEDSSIYLCSVGHAETQYFGPGTRLLVL.

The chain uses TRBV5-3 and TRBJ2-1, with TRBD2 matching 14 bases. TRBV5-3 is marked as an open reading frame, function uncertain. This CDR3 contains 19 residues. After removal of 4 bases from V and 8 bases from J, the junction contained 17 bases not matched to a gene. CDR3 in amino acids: CARSHTFLTSGREGDEQFF. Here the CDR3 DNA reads TGTGCCAGAAGCCATACCTTTTTGACTAGCGGGAGGGAAGGGGATGAGCAGTTCTTC.

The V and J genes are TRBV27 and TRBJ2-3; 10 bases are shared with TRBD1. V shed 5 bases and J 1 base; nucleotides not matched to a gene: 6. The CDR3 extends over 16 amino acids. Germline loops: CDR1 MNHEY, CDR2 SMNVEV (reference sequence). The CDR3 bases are TGTGCCAGCAGTGATTGGGGGACAGGGGGCACAGATACGCAGTATTTT. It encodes CASSDWGTGGTDTQYF.

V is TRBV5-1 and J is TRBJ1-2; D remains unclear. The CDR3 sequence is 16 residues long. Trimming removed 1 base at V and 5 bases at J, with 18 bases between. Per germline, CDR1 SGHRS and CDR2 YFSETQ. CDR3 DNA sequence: TGCGCCAGCAGCTTGAGTCCGGTTAATATTTTGTATGGCTACACCTTC. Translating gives CASSLSPVNILYGYTF.

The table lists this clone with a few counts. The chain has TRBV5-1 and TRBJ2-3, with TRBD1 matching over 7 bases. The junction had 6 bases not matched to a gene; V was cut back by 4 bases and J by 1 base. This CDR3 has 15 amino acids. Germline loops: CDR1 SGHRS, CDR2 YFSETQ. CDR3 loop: CASSQGDPRTDTQYF. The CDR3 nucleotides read TGCGCCAGCAGCCAGGGGGACCCCCGCACAGATACGCAGTATTTT.

CDR3 sequence reads: CASSYPAGTGKAFF. The DNA for the CDR3 is TGTGCCAGCAGTTACCCGGCCGGGACAGGGAAAGCTTTCTTT. The V and J genes are TRBV6-5 and TRBJ1-1, with 9 bases lining up with TRBD1. V lost 2 bases, J lost 9 bases, and 7 bases stayed unmatched. The CDR3 is made up of 14 amino acids. The germline V gene has CDR1 MNHEY and CDR2 SVGAGI.

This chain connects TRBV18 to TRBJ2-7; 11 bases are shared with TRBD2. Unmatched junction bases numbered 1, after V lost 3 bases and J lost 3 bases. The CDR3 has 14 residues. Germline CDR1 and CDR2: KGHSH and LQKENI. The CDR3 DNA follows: TGTGCCAGCTCACCGGGACTAGCGGACTACGAGCAGTACTTC. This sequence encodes CASSPGLADYEQYF.

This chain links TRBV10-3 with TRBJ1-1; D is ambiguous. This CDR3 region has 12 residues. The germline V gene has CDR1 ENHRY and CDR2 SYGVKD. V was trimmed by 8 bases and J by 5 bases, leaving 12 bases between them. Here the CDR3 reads CAIAQASTEAFF. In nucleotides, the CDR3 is TGTGCCATCGCTCAGGCATCTACTGAAGCTTTCTTT.

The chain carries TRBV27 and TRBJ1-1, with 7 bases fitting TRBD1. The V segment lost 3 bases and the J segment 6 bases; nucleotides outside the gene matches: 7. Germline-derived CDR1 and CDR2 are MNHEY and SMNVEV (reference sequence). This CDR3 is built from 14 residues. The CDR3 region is CASSFSTGYAEAFF. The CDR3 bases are TGTGCCAGCAGTTTTTCGACAGGGTACGCTGAAGCTTTCTTT.

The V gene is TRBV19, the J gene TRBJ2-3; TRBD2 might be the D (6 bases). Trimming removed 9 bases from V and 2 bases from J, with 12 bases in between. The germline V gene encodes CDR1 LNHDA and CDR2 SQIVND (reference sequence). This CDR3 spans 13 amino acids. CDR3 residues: CASRSGLTDTQYF. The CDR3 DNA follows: TGTGCCAGCCGTAGCGGCCTCACAGATACGCAGTATTTT.

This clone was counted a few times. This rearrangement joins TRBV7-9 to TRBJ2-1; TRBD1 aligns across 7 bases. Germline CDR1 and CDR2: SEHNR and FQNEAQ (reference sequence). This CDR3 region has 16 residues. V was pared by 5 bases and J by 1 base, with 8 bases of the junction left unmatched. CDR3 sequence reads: CASSSRGGASYNEQFF. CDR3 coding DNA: TGTGCCAGCAGCAGCCGAGGGGGCGCATCCTACAATGAGCAGTTCTTC.

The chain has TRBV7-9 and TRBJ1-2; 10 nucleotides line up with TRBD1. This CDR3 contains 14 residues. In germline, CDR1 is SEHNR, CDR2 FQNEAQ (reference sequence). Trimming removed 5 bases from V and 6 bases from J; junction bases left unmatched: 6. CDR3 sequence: CASSTRDRGDGYTF. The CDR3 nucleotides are TGTGCCAGCAGCACCAGGGACAGGGGAGATGGCTACACCTTC.

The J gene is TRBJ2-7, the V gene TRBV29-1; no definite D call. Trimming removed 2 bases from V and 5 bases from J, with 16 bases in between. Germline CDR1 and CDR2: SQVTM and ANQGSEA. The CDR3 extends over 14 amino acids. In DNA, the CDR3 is TGCAGCGTTGAACGAGTCCAAAACTCGGACGAGCAGTACTTC. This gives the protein CSVERVQNSDEQYF.

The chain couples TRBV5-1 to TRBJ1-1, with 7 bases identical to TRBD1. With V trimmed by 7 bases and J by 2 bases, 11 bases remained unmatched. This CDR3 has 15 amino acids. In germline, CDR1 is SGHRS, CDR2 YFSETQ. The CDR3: CASFEQGFSNTEAFF. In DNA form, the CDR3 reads TGCGCCAGCTTTGAACAGGGGTTTTCAAACACTGAAGCTTTCTTT.